Listed below are T cell receptor beta chains from one sample, sequenced in a study of OX40 agonist ivuxolimab in advanced cancers. Profiling relied on immunoSEQ multiplex PCR, and the TCRdb table lists in-frame clones only, not all of them. The data hold about 48,000 clones, with 91% observed a single time. The sample consisted of CD4+ or CD8+ T cells sorted from blood, taken in a trial of the OX40 agonist ivuxolimab. The receptors were sampled from an adult with an advanced solid tumor such as melanoma, head and neck, liver or kidney cancer. Both conserved end residues are part of each CDR3. D genes are given only for firm matches. Expanded clones are given a class, and other clones once, few, many or no size at all.

j_call | v_call | clone_size | d_call | cdr3_length | cdr3_aa | cdr3_nt
TRBJ1-2 | TRBV14 | - | - | 15 | CASSQVVGGNYGYTF | TGTGCCAGCAGCCAAGTAGTCGGGGGTAACTATGGCTACACCTTC
TRBJ1-1 | TRBV19 | - | - | 19 | CASSHLVDSAGHLNTEAFF | TGTGCCAGTAGTCATCTCGTTGATTCGGCAGGGCACCTGAACACTGAAGCTTTCTTT
TRBJ2-2 | TRBV9 | - | - | 12 | CASSSYTGELFF | TGTGCCAGCAGCTCTTACACCGGGGAGCTGTTTTTT
TRBJ1-1 | TRBV4-1 | - | - | 15 | CASSQGEGMNTEAFF | TGCGCCAGCAGCCAAGGGGAGGGAATGAACACTGAAGCTTTCTTT
TRBJ2-5 | TRBV28 | - | TRBD2 | 18 | CASTPRGGGPYVQETQYF | TGTGCCAGTACCCCCCGGGGCGGGGGACCCTACGTCCAAGAGACCCAGTACTTC
TRBJ2-1 | TRBV4-1 | - | - | 13 | CASSQVGSPEQFF | TGCGCCAGCAGCCAAGTAGGGTCGCCTGAGCAGTTCTTC
TRBJ2-7 | TRBV11-2 | - | TRBD1 | 15 | CASSLGQGVMHEQYF | TGTGCCAGCAGCTTAGGACAGGGGGTTATGCACGAGCAGTACTTC
TRBJ2-1 | TRBV5-1 | - | - | 16 | CASSLAVPGPYNEQFF | TGCGCCAGCAGCTTGGCCGTCCCGGGCCCCTACAATGAGCAGTTCTTC
TRBJ2-7 | TRBV7-6 | - | TRBD1 | 21 | CASSSTQGKGALNYNSYEQYF | TGTGCCAGCAGCTCAACCCAGGGGAAGGGGGCCCTAAACTACAACTCCTACGAGCAGTACTTC
TRBJ2-7 | TRBV14 | - | - | 17 | CASSPWTGTRGSSEQYF | TGTGCCAGCAGCCCCTGGACAGGCACACGGGGGTCCTCCGAGCAGTACTTC
TRBJ2-3 | TRBV6-4 | medium-sized | TRBD2 | 16 | CASSDSTSGGADTQYF | TGTGCCAGCAGTGACTCGACTAGCGGGGGGGCAGATACGCAGTATTTT
TRBJ2-7 | TRBV4-3 | - | TRBD2 | 15 | CASSQEASGAYEQYF | TGCGCCAGCAGCCAAGAGGCTAGCGGCGCCTACGAGCAGTACTTC
TRBJ2-7 | TRBV7-6 | - | TRBD2 | 15 | CASSLGGREYYEQYF | TGTGCCAGCAGCTTAGGCGGGCGGGAGTACTACGAGCAGTACTTC
TRBJ2-7 | TRBV7-9 | - | TRBD1 | 15 | CASSVWDSPSYEQYF | TGTGCCAGCAGCGTCTGGGACAGTCCCTCCTACGAGCAGTACTTC
TRBJ2-2 | TRBV27 | - | - | 13 | CASSPSSTGELFF | TGTGCCAGCAGTCCCTCGTCCACCGGGGAGCTGTTTTTT